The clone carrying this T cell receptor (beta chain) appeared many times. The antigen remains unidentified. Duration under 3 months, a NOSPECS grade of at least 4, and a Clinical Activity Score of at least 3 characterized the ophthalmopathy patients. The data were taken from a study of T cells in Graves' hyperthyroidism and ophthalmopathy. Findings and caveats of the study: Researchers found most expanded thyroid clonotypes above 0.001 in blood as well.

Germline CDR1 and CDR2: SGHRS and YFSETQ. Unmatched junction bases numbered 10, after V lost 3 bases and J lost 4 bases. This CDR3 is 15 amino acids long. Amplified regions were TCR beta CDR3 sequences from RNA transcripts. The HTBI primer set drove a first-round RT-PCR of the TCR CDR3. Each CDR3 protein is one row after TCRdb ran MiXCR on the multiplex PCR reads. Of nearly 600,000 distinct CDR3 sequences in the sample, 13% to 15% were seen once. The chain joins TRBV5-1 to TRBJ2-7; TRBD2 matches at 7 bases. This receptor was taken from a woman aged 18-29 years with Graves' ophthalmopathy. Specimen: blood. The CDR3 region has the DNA TGCGCCAGCAGCTCCGGGAGGACAAGTCTATACGAGCAGTACTTC. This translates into CASSSGRTSLYEQYF.